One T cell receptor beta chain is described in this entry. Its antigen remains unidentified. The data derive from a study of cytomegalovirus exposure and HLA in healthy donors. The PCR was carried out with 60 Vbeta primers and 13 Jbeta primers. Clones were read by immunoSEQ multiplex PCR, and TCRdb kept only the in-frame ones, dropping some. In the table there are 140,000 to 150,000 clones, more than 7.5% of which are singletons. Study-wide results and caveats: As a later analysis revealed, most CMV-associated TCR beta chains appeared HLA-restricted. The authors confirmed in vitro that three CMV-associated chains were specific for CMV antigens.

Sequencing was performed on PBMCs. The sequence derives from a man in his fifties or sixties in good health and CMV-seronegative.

The CDR3 region has the DNA TGTGCCAGTAGTCAGGAGACAGGATATGGCTACACCTTC. As protein: CASSQETGYGYTF. This rearrangement joins TRBV19 to TRBJ1-2; tentative D call: TRBD1 (6 bases). This CDR3 is built from 13 residues. Germline values: CDR1 LNHDA, CDR2 SQIVND (reference sequence). Between the trimmed V and J ends, which lost 5 bases and 5 bases, there was a span of 12 bases.